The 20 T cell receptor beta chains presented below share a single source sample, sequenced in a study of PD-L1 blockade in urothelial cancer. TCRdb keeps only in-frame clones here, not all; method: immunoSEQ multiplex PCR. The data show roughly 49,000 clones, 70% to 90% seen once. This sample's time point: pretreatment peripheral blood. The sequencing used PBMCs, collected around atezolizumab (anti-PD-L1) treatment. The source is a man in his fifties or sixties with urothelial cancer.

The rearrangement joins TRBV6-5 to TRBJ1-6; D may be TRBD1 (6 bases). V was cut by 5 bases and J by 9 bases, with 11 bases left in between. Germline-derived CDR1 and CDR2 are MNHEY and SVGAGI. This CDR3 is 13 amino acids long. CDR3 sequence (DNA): TGTGCCAGCAGTAGGACAGTAGGTTCACCCCTCCACTTT. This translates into CASSRTVGSPLHF.

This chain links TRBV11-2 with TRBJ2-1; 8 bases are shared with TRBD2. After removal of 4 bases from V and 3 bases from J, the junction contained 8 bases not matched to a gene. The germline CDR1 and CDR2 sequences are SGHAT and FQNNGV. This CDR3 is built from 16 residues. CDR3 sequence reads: CASSSQAGALYNEQFF. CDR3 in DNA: TGTGCCAGCAGCTCTCAAGCGGGAGCTCTCTACAATGAGCAGTTCTTC.

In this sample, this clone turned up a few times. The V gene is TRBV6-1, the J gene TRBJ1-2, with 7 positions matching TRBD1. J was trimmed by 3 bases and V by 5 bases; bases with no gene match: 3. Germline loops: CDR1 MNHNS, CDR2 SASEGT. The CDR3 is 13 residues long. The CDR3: CASSRDSYYGYTF. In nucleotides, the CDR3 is TGTGCCAGCAGTCGGGACAGCTACTATGGCTACACCTTC.

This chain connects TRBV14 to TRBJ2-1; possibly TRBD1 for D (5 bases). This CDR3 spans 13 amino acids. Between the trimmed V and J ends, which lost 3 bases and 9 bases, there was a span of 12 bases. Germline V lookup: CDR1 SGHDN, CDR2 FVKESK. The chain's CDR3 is CASSQTRVGEQFF. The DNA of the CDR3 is TGTGCCAGCAGCCAGACCAGGGTAGGTGAGCAGTTCTTC.

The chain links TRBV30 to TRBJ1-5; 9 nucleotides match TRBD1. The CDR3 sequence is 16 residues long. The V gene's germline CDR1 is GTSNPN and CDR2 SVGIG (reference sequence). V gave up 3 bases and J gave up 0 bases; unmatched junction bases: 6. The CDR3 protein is CAWSSGTGISNQPQHF. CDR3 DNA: TGTGCCTGGAGCTCCGGGACAGGGATTAGCAATCAGCCCCAGCATTTT.

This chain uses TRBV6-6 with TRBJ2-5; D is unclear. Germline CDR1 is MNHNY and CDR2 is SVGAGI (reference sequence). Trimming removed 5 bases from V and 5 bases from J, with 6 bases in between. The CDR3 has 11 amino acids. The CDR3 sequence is CASSPLETQYF. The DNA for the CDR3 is TGTGCCAGCAGTCCGTTGGAGACCCAGTACTTC.

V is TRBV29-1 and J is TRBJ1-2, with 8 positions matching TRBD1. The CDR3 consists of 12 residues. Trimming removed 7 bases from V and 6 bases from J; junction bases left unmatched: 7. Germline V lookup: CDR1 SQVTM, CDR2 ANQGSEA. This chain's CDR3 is CSGSDRVDGYTF. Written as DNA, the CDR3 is TGCAGCGGTTCGGACAGGGTCGATGGCTACACCTTC. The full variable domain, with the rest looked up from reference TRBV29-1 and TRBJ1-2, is SAVISQKPSRDICQRGTSLTIQCQVDSQVTMMFWYRQQPGQSLTLIATANQGSEATYESGFVIDKFPISRPNLTFSTLTVSNMSPEDSSIYLCSGSDRVDGYTFGSGTRLTVV.

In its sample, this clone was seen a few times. The CDR3 reads CASSLPGEGTEAFF. In DNA, the CDR3 is TGCGCCAGCAGCTTGCCGGGGGAGGGCACTGAAGCTTTCTTT. This chain joins TRBV5-1 and TRBJ1-1; D is perhaps TRBD1 (5 bases). Germline loops: CDR1 SGHRS, CDR2 YFSETQ. CDR3 length: 14 residues. Deletions cut 1 base from V and 4 bases from J, with 11 bases between.

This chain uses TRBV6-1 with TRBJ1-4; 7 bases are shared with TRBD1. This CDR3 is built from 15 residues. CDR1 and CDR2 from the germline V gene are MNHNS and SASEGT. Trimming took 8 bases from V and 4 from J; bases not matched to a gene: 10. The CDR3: CASSYRTGNNEKLFF. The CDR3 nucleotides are TGTGCCAGCTCATACCGGACAGGAAATAATGAAAAACTGTTTTTT.

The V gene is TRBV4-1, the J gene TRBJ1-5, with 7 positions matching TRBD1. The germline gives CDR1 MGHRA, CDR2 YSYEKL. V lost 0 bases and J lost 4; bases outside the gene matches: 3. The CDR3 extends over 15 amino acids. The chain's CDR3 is CASSQDWTGNQPQHF. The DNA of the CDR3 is TGCGCCAGCAGCCAAGATTGGACAGGTAATCAGCCCCAGCATTTT.

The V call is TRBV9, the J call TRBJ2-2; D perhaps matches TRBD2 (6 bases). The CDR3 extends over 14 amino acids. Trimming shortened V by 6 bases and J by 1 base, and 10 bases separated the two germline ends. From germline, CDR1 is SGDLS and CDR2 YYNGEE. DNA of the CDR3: TGTGCCAGCACTTCGACTAGGAACACCGGGGAGCTGTTTTTT. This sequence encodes CASTSTRNTGELFF.

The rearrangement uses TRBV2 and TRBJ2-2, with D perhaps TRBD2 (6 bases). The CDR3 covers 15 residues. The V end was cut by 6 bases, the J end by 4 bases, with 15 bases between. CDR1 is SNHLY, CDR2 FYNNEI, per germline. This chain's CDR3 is CASSLGGPGTGELFF. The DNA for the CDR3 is TGTGCCAGCAGCCTAGGAGGGCCGGGCACCGGGGAGCTGTTTTTT.

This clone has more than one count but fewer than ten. The CDR3 spells CATRTPGLAFYEQYF. For the CDR3, the DNA is TGTGCCACCCGGACCCCGGGACTAGCCTTCTACGAGCAGTACTTC. The chain links TRBV6-5 to TRBJ2-7; 9 nucleotides align to TRBD2. The CDR3 has 15 amino acids. The V segment lost 10 bases and the J segment 3 bases; nucleotides outside the gene matches: 13. Germline V lookup: CDR1 MNHEY, CDR2 SVGAGI.

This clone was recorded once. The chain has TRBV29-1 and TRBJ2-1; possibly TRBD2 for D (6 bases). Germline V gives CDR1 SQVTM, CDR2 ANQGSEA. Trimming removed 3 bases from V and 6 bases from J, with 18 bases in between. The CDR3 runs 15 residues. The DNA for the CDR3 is TGCAGCGTTGATACCGGGACTCTTGGGGGCAATGAGCAGTTCTTC. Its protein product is CSVDTGTLGGNEQFF.

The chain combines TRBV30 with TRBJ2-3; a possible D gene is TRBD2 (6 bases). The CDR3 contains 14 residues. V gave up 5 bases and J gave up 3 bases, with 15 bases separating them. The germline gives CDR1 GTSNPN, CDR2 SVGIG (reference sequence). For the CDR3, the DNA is TGTGCCTGGGCCTCGGGGGTCCGGACAGATACGCAGTATTTT. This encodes CAWASGVRTDTQYF.

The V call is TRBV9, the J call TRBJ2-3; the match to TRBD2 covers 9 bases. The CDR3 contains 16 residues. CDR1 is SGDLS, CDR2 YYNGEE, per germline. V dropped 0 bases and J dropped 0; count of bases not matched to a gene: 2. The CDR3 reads CASSVATSGSTDTQYF. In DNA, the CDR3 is TGTGCCAGCAGCGTAGCTACTAGCGGGAGCACAGATACGCAGTATTTT.

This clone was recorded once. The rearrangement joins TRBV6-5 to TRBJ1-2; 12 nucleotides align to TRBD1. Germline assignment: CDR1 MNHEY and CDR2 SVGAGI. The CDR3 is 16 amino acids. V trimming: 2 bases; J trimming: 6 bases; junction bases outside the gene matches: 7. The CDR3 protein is CASSYGPGTGGDGYTF. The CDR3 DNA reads TGTGCCAGCAGTTACGGTCCTGGGACAGGGGGCGATGGCTACACCTTC.

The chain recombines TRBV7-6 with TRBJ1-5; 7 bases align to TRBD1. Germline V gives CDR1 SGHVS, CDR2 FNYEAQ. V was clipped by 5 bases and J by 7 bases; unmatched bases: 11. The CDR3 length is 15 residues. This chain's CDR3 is CASSQSTGKVQPQHF. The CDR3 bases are TGTGCCAGCAGCCAATCGACAGGGAAGGTACAGCCCCAGCATTTT.

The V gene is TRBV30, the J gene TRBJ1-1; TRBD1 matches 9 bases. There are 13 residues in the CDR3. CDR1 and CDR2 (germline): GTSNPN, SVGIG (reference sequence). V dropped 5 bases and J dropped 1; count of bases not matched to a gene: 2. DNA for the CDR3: TGTGCCTGGGGGACAGGGAGGAACACTGAAGCTTTCTTT. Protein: CAWGTGRNTEAFF.

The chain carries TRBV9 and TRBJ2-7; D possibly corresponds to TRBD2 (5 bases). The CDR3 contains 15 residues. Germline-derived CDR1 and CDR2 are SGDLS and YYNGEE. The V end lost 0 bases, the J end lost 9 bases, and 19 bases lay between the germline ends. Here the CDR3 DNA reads TGTGCCAGCAGCGTAGAGCTCGACTACTCTACGGGGCAGTACTTC. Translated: CASSVELDYSTGQYF.